This TCR beta chain derives from a study of STAT5B mutations in CD4+ large granular lymphocyte leukemia. Data came from immunoSEQ multiplex PCR; TCRdb stores just in-frame clones and leaves some out. The profile shows approximately 35,000 clones, around 76% of them singletons. The sequencing sample was made of CD4+ T cells from blood buffy coats. The clonotype originates from a human donor in good health.

The DNA for the CDR3 is TGTGCCAGCAGCCAATCCATAGCTAGCGGGAGGGCCTACACCGGGGAGCTGTTTTTT. Protein: CASSQSIASGRAYTGELFF. The gene calls are TRBV11-1 and TRBJ2-2; TRBD2 aligns across 12 bases. Germline assignment: CDR1 SGHAT and CDR2 FQDESV (reference sequence). The ends lost 5 bases at V and 3 bases at J; junction bases unmatched: 13. This CDR3 contains 19 residues.